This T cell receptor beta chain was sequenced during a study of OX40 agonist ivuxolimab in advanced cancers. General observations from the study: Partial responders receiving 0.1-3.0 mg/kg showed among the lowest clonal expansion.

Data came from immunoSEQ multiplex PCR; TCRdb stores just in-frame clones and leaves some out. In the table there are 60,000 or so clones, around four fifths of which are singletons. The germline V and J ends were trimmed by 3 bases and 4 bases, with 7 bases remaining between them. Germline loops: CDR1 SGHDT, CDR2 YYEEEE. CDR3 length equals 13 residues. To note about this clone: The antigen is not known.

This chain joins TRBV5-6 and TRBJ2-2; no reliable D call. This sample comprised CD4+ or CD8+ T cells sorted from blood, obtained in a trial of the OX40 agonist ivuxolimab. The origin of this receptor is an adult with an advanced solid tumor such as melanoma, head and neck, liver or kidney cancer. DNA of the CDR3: TGTGCCAGCAGCTATCCCGTCACCGGGGAGCTGTTTTTT. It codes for CASSYPVTGELFF.